The 10 T cell receptor beta chains below were found in one sample sequenced in a study of patients and donors after allogeneic stem cell transplantation. One entry per CDR3 protein results from TCRdb running MiXCR on the RT-PCR reads. There are about 26,000 distinct CDR3 sequences in the sample; 7.5% to 9% occur only once, and less than 50% lies in the top ten. Sequencing was carried out using blood, either unsorted or a sorted T cell fraction (not recorded which). The source is a human donor who was either an allogeneic HSCT recipient or a stem cell or donor lymphocyte infusion donor (not recorded which). It is not recorded whose cells these are; they may come from a transplant donor.

The genes are TRBV29-1 and TRBJ2-3; TRBD2 matches 8 bases. The junction had 13 bases not matched to a gene; V was cut back by 7 bases and J by 7 bases. Germline assignment: CDR1 SQVTM and CDR2 ANQGSEA. The CDR3 has 14 residues. DNA of the CDR3: TGCAGCGGGTGGGCGGCGGGGGGACCCAATACGCAGTATTTT. Translating it yields CSGWAAGGPNTQYF.

This clonotype came up many times. The CDR3 nucleotides read TGCGCCAGCAGCCCCGGGTTAGGGTTGAACACTGAAGCTTTCTTT. It yields the protein CASSPGLGLNTEAFF. The V call is TRBV5-1, the J call TRBJ1-1; D unclear. The CDR3 contains 15 residues. With 4 bases removed from V and 0 bases from J, the gap between germline ends came to 13 bases. The germline gives CDR1 SGHRS, CDR2 YFSETQ.

The J gene is TRBJ1-1, the V gene TRBV7-6; D is uncertain. The germline gives CDR1 SGHVS, CDR2 FNYEAQ. CDR3 size: 16 residues. V gave up 1 base and J gave up 0 bases, with 12 bases separating them. CDR3 amino acids: CASSLETRLLNTEAFF. CDR3 bases: TGTGCCAGCAGCTTAGAGACGCGACTTTTGAACACTGAAGCTTTCTTT.

The V and J genes are TRBV6-1 and TRBJ1-1; D is unresolved. The CDR3 sequence is 14 residues long. Germline V lookup: CDR1 MNHNS, CDR2 SASEGT. Trimming removed 6 bases at V and 13 bases at J, with 24 bases between. The CDR3: CASSRWTAPLLVFF. The CDR3 region has the DNA TGTGCCAGCAGCCGTTGGACTGCCCCACTTTTGGTTTTCTTT.

This clonotype was recorded a few times. The V gene is TRBV7-9, the J gene TRBJ2-7, with TRBD1 matching over 9 bases. The CDR3 covers 14 residues. V was clipped by 4 bases and J by 3 bases; unmatched bases: 4. Germline lookup yields CDR1 SEHNR and CDR2 FQNEAQ (reference sequence). For the CDR3, the DNA is TGTGCCAGCAGCTCACAGGGGGCCTTCTACGAGCAGTACTTC. It specifies CASSSQGAFYEQYF. The full variable domain, completed using reference TRBV7-9 and TRBJ2-7, is DTGVSQNPRHKITKRGQNVTFRCDPISEHNRLYWYRQTLGQGPEFLTYFQNEAQLEKSRLLSDRFSAERPKGSFSTLEIQRTEQGDSAMYLCASSSQGAFYEQYFGPGTRLTVT.

The table lists this clonotype with a few counts. The CDR3 spells CASSLLENYEQYF. The CDR3 bases are TGTGCCAGCAGTTTATTGGAGAACTACGAGCAGTACTTC. The V gene is TRBV28, the J gene TRBJ2-7, with D hard to call. The CDR3 sequence is 13 residues long. V was cut by 1 base and J by 3 bases, with 7 bases left in between. Looked up from germline, CDR1 is MDHEN and CDR2 is SYDVKM.

This clonotype came up many times. J is TRBJ2-5 and V is TRBV27; possibly TRBD2 for D (5 bases). The CDR3 is 14 amino acids. The V end lost 6 bases, the J end lost 3 bases, and 14 bases lay between the germline ends. Germline CDR1 reads MNHEY; CDR2 reads SMNVEV (reference sequence). For the CDR3, the DNA is TGTGCCAGCAGGCGAGACGGGATTGAAGAGACCCAGTACTTC. This gives the protein CASRRDGIEETQYF.

This clonotype was counted a few times. This chain connects TRBV7-9 to TRBJ2-2; either TRBD1 or TRBD2 may fit D (5 bases each). V was trimmed by 5 bases and J by 3 bases, leaving 16 bases between them. The germline V gene has CDR1 SEHNR and CDR2 FQNEAQ (reference sequence). The CDR3 length is 16 residues. CDR3 in amino acids: CASSPYWGYDTGELFF. The DNA for the CDR3 is TGTGCCAGCAGCCCCTATTGGGGGTACGACACCGGGGAGCTGTTTTTT.

This clonotype was detected a few times. The chain is built from TRBV4-2 and TRBJ1-6; no reliable D call. V lost 0 bases to trimming and J lost 6 bases, with 3 bases between them. Per the germline V gene, CDR1 is LGHNA and CDR2 is YNFKEQ. The CDR3 contains 13 residues. Here the CDR3 reads CASSQELNSPLHF. CDR3 in DNA: TGTGCCAGCAGCCAAGAACTTAATTCACCCCTCCACTTT.

This clonotype was seen only a few times. The chain uses TRBV2 and TRBJ1-3; D remains unclear. Trimming took off 8 bases at V and 0 bases at J, with 8 bases between the two ends. Germline-derived CDR1 and CDR2 are SNHLY and FYNNEI. This CDR3 is built from 13 residues. As DNA, the CDR3 is TGTGCCAGCCGACCGGCCTCTGGAAACACCATATATTTT. Translating it yields CASRPASGNTIYF.